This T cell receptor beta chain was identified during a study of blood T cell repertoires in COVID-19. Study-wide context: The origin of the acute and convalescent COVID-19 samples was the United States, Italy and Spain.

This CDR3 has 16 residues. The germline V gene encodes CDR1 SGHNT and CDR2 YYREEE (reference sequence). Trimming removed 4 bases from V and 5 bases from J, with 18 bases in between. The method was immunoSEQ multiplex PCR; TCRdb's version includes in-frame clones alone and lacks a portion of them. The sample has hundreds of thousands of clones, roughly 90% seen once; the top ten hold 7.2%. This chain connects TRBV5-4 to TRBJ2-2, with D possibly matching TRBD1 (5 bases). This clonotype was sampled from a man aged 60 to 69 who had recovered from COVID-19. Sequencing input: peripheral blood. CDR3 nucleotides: TGTGCCAGCAGCATTCAATTACAGGCTAGTACCGGGGAGCTGTTTTTT. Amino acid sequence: CASSIQLQASTGELFF.